These T cell receptor beta chains were read from a single sample in a study of blood T cell repertoires in COVID-19. The data were produced by immunoSEQ multiplex PCR, yet TCRdb's version contains in-frame clones alone and is incomplete. The table has roughly 440,000 clones, 88% seen once. Sequences were obtained from peripheral blood. The origin of the receptors is a woman in her forties or fifties with COVID-19, enrolled during active disease. Both conserved end residues are part of each CDR3. The D gene is left open where the match is weak. Clone size is given for some rows only: seen once, a few or many times, or a class if the clone is expanded.

TRBJ2-2 TRBV6-6 TRBD2 NA CASSRRGGTANTGELFF TGTGCCAGCAGTCGCCGGGGGGGGACCGCGAACACCGGGGAGCTGTTTTTT
TRBJ2-5 TRBV29-1 TRBD2 NA CSVQVRGVETQYF TGCAGCGTTCAGGTTCGGGGGGTGGAGACCCAGTACTTC
TRBJ2-7 TRBV4-1 NA NA CASSQSIASGLTYEQYF TGCGCCAGCAGCCAATCCATTGCCAGCGGACTAACCTACGAGCAGTACTTC
TRBJ2-3 TRBV15 NA once CATSRESRTDTQYF TGTGCCACCAGCAGAGAGTCGAGGACAGATACGCAGTATTTT
TRBJ2-2 TRBV11-2 NA NA CASRAQPGTGELFF TGTGCCAGCAGGGCCCAACCGGGGACCGGGGAGCTGTTTTTT
TRBJ1-3 TRBV3-1/TRBV3-2 TRBD1 once CASSQAWTGGHTIYF TGTGCCAGCAGCCAAGCGTGGACAGGGGGCCACACCATATATTTT
TRBJ1-2 TRBV24-1 NA NA CATSDPTYRDGYTF TGTGCCACCAGTGACCCGACGTACAGGGACGGCTACACCTTC
TRBJ2-2 TRBV3-1/TRBV3-2 TRBD2 NA CASSQDPPLAGTGELFF TGTGCCAGCAGCCAAGATCCCCCACTAGCGGGGACCGGGGAGCTGTTTTTT
TRBJ2-3 TRBV7-2 TRBD2 NA CASSLAASGGTGTQYF TGTGCCAGCAGCTTAGCGGCTAGCGGGGGAACGGGTACGCAGTATTTT
TRBJ1-3 TRBV10-3 NA NA CAISANSGNTIYF TGTGCCATCAGTGCTAACTCTGGAAACACCATATATTTT
TRBJ1-2 TRBV6-1 NA NA CASSEGDRFYGYTF TGTGCCAGCAGTGAAGGAGACAGGTTCTATGGCTACACCTTC
TRBJ1-2 TRBV10-3 NA NA CAISESEYHGYTF TGTGCCATCAGTGAGTCGGAGTATCATGGCTACACCTTC
TRBJ2-1 TRBV27 NA NA CASSPGTGYGGDNEQFF TGTGCCAGCAGTCCCGGGACAGGCTATGGGGGGGACAATGAGCAGTTCTTC
TRBJ2-6 TRBV29-1 TRBD1 NA CSASDRGNSGANVLTF TGCAGCGCCTCGGACAGGGGGAACTCTGGGGCCAACGTCCTGACTTTC
TRBJ2-2 TRBV6-5 TRBD1 NA CASRKPGQGAGELFF TGTGCCAGCAGGAAACCGGGACAGGGGGCCGGGGAGCTGTTTTTT
TRBJ1-1 TRBV18 TRBD1 NA CASSPGQGAEAFF TGTGCCAGCTCACCTGGACAGGGCGCTGAAGCTTTCTTT
TRBJ1-3 TRBV18 NA NA CASSRGQAGNTIYF TGTGCCAGCTCACGGGGACAAGCGGGAAACACCATATATTTT
TRBJ1-5 TRBV5-1 TRBD1 NA CASSLAGQGNQPQHF TGCGCCAGCAGCTTGGCCGGACAGGGCAATCAGCCCCAGCATTTT
TRBJ2-1 TRBV4-2 TRBD2 NA CASSQDGRGRNEQFF TGTGCCAGCAGCCAAGACGGGCGGGGGAGGAATGAGCAGTTCTTC
TRBJ1-5 TRBV28 NA NA CASRSVGDQPQHF TGTGCCAGCAGGTCAGTAGGGGATCAGCCCCAGCATTTT
TRBJ1-2 TRBV24-1 NA NA CATSDPRRGTGDYGYTF TGTGCCACCAGTGATCCCCGACGGGGGACCGGGGACTATGGCTACACCTTC
TRBJ1-1 TRBV11-2 NA NA CASSFGQEAFF TGTGCCAGCAGCTTCGGACAGGAAGCTTTCTTT
TRBJ2-1 TRBV2 TRBD1 once CASLRGRDEQFF TGTGCCTCCTTAAGGGGGCGCGATGAGCAGTTCTTC
TRBJ1-1 TRBV19 NA NA CASSIQGLLNTEAFF TGTGCCAGTAGTATACAGGGCCTTTTGAACACTGAAGCTTTCTTT
TRBJ1-5 TRBV30 NA once CAWSQGLSSNQPQHF TGTGCCTGGAGTCAGGGTTTATCGAGCAATCAGCCCCAGCATTTT
TRBJ2-3 TRBV20-1 TRBD2 NA CSASTSGPILSTDTQYF TGCAGTGCTAGTACTAGCGGACCGATACTTAGCACAGATACGCAGTATTTT
TRBJ2-3 TRBV29-1 TRBD2 NA CSVGLAGLFTDTQYF TGCAGCGTTGGACTAGCGGGTCTCTTCACAGATACGCAGTATTTT
TRBJ2-3 TRBV18 NA NA CASSPRADTQYF TGTGCCAGCTCACCACGGGCCGATACGCAGTATTTT
TRBJ1-6 TRBV2 NA once CASRRQYNSPLHF TGTGCCAGCAGGCGACAGTATAATTCACCCCTCCACTTT
TRBJ1-2 TRBV23-1 NA NA CASSQRADPPANYGYTF TGCGCCAGCAGTCAGAGGGCAGATCCTCCAGCTAACTATGGCTACACCTTC
TRBJ1-2 TRBV18 NA NA CASSPTGTPGKYGYTF TGTGCCAGCTCACCTACCGGGACACCCGGAAAGTATGGCTACACCTTC
TRBJ1-1 TRBV2 NA once CASSERLSNTEAFF TGTGCCAGCAGTGAACGACTCTCGAACACTGAAGCTTTCTTT
TRBJ1-1 TRBV18 NA few CASSPQDRSKAFF TGTGCCAGCTCACCCCAGGACAGATCGAAAGCTTTCTTT
TRBJ1-2 TRBV25-1 NA NA CASSEPGVREDGYTF TGTGCCAGCAGTGAACCGGGGGTACGGGAAGATGGCTACACCTTC
TRBJ1-1 TRBV30 NA once CAWSVHVNTEAFF TGTGCCTGGAGTGTACACGTGAACACTGAAGCTTTCTTT
TRBJ1-4 TRBV27 TRBD1 NA CASSLYFLQGDEKLFF TGTGCCAGCAGTTTATATTTCTTACAGGGGGATGAAAAACTGTTTTTT
TRBJ2-3 TRBV6-5 NA NA CASTRSRDTDTQYF TGTGCCAGCACTAGAAGCAGGGACACAGATACGCAGTATTTT
TRBJ2-3 TRBV5-1 NA NA CASSFPGTDTQYF TGCGCCAGCAGCTTCCCAGGGACAGATACGCAGTATTTT
TRBJ2-1 TRBV4-1 TRBD2 NA CASSQSQGGGGAPEQFF TGCGCCAGCAGCCAGTCCCAAGGGGGCGGGGGGGCCCCTGAGCAGTTCTTC
TRBJ1-2 TRBV24-1 NA NA CATSDSRPTGIYGYTF TGTGCCACCAGTGATTCTAGACCTACAGGGATCTATGGCTACACCTTC
TRBJ1-4 TRBV6-5 NA NA CASSRGGANEKLFF TGTGCCAGCAGCCGGGGAGGGGCGAATGAAAAACTGTTTTTT
TRBJ1-2 TRBV30 NA NA CAWSVQSYGYTF TGTGCCTGGAGTGTACAAAGCTATGGCTACACCTTC
TRBJ2-5 TRBV5-4 TRBD2 NA CASRRGYETQYF TGTGCCAGCAGGCGGGGGTATGAGACCCAGTACTTC
TRBJ1-2 TRBV7-2 NA NA CASSLSTGANYGYTF TGTGCCAGCAGCTTAAGCACCGGAGCTAACTATGGCTACACCTTC
TRBJ1-6 TRBV7-2 NA NA CASSQPGGRLVYNSPLHF TGTGCCAGCAGCCAGCCCGGCGGGCGGCTGGTCTATAATTCACCCCTCCACTTT
TRBJ2-5 TRBV10-3 NA few CAISALIGGPETQYF TGTGCCATCAGTGCACTGATCGGGGGGCCAGAGACCCAGTACTTC
TRBJ2-5 TRBV18 TRBD2 NA CASSPSVPAGGQETQYF TGTGCCAGCTCACCAAGTGTACCGGCGGGGGGGCAAGAGACCCAGTACTTC
TRBJ1-6 TRBV6-5 TRBD1 once CASRDSGGENSPLHF TGTGCCAGCAGAGACTCAGGGGGCGAAAATTCACCCCTCCACTTT
TRBJ1-1 TRBV3-1/TRBV3-2 TRBD1 NA CASSQGTGGTAFF TGTGCCAGCAGCCAAGGGACAGGGGGCACGGCTTTCTTT
TRBJ2-7 TRBV7-9 NA NA CASSYRVSYEQYF TGTGCCAGCAGCTACAGGGTTTCCTACGAGCAGTACTTC